This T cell receptor (beta chain) stems from a study of T-cell memory formation after mild COVID-19. Turning to the study itself: The TCR clusters were mostly specific to one donor. Study observations and caveats: While clones contracting from day 15 to 85 were balanced between CD4 and CD8, later expanders leaned CD4+.

This clonotype was seen a handful of times. Its cognate antigen is unknown. TCRdb recomputed calls from the 5' RACE reads with MiXCR, one row per CDR3 protein. This sample yields fewer than 550,000 distinct CDR3 sequences, of which 20% are seen a single time; 7.5% to 10% belongs to the top ten. This CDR3 has 15 residues. Germline values: CDR1 SEHNR, CDR2 FQNEAQ (reference sequence). Trimming removed 1 base from V and 2 bases from J, with 12 bases in between. Material: PBMCs or a T cell subset sorted from them (not recorded which). The V gene is TRBV7-9, the J gene TRBJ2-7; D not resolved. This receptor was identified in an adult woman who had mild COVID-19 (a few samples of this study predate the infection). Cell type and time point are not known. CDR3 residues: CASSLGPSEPYEQYF. The CDR3, as DNA: TGTGCCAGCAGCTTAGGGCCCTCAGAGCCCTACGAGCAGTACTTC.